This T cell receptor beta chain stems from a study of T cell responses to AZD1222 COVID-19 vaccine. Points from the study as a whole: Of spike-specific TCRs, nearly half reportedly target regions left unmutated in variants. Mostly white British, mostly female donors; authors suggested clonal diversity may be underestimated. Seropositive AZD1222 recipients at baseline numbered only 6 or 7.

Here immunoSEQ multiplex PCR was the method, and the copy in TCRdb shows in-frame clones only, minus some. Among about 130,000 clones listed, approximately 90% were seen once. Between the trimmed V and J ends, which lost 4 bases and 2 bases, there was a span of 17 bases. The CDR3 totals 16 residues. Germline V gene lookup returns CDR1 KGHSH and CDR2 LQKENI. In regard to this clone: Its antigen is not known.

This chain uses TRBV18 with TRBJ1-2; a weak D match, TRBD1 (5 bases). The specimen comprised peripheral blood, sampled on day 0 of AZD1222 vaccination. The TCR originated in an adult in good health. The CDR3 nucleotides are TGTGCCAGCTCACGGGGTAGGGGCGACACCAACTATGGCTACACCTTC. Protein product: CASSRGRGDTNYGYTF.